The rows below give T cell receptor beta chains drawn from one sample of a study of cytomegalovirus exposure and HLA in healthy donors. TCRdb's table, derived via immunoSEQ multiplex PCR, lists solely in-frame clones and lacks some. Of some 160,000 clones listed, approximately 80% are singletons. The material sequenced was PBMCs. The receptor set was obtained from a young woman in good health and CMV-seronegative. CDR3s include the opening cysteine and the closing phenylalanine or tryptophan.

V: TRBV5-1; CDR3: CASTTSTTGQETQYF
V: TRBV10-3; CDR3: CAIRSGGPEAFF
V: TRBV18; CDR3: CASSPRGVLSTDTQYF
V: TRBV19; CDR3: CASSLQGPGANGLTF
V: TRBV6-4; CDR3: CASRRELGGYTF
V: TRBV5-6; CDR3: CASSRRGMYQPQHF
V: TRBV18; CDR3: CASSLGTSGPEQFF
V: TRBV7-9; CDR3: CASCRGGGTDTQYF
V: TRBV9; CDR3: CASSATTGPGGYTQYF
V: TRBV28; CDR3: CASSSYGTDYNEKLFF
V: TRBV9; CDR3: CASSTGGGSNEKLFF
V: TRBV2; CDR3: CASSDTGGVIRELFF
V: TRBV29-1; CDR3: CSVPDPGGYTF
V: TRBV2; CDR3: CASGNLDGLNQPQHF
V: TRBV10-1; CDR3: CATRGRNTEAFF
V: TRBV2; CDR3: CASRGLAGTDTQYF
V: TRBV10-2; CDR3: CASRETGTQPQHF
V: TRBV7-3; CDR3: CASSFQGYEQYF
V: TRBV4-2; CDR3: CASSQGVRLAGLSETQYF
V: TRBV4-1; CDR3: CASSRLMTGGTQYF
V: TRBV6-6; CDR3: CASSWVAGDGEAFF
V: TRBV19; CDR3: CASSGDRRQGLVPGYTF
V: TRBV5-1; CDR3: CASAPGGGYEQYF
V: TRBV18; CDR3: CASSPPAGYQETQYF
V: TRBV5-8; CDR3: CASSLRDRGIYSNQPQHF
V: TRBV6-5; CDR3: CASSPGTVTEAFF
V: TRBV6-1; CDR3: CASSARTRNTEAFF
V: TRBV5-1; CDR3: CASSIYRESNNSPLHF
V: TRBV19; CDR3: CASGVTGELLF
V: TRBV28; CDR3: CASSLNHQFF
V: TRBV6-6; CDR3: CASSYWRGSYEQYF
V: TRBV18; CDR3: CASSPRQYDGYTF
V: TRBV18; CDR3: CASSPYSRVVYGYTF
V: TRBV5-1; CDR3: CASSLESKTYEQYF
V: TRBV11-2; CDR3: CASSSLLLNRGRYTF
V: TRBV5-4; CDR3: CASSLGGDSGNTIYF
V: TRBV7-2; CDR3: CASSFSGGKAYEQYF
V: TRBV6-6; CDR3: CASTPGGAYGYTF
V: TRBV29-1; CDR3: CSVTTGAEAFF
V: TRBV5-5; CDR3: CASSLGTSGDEQYF
V: TRBV7-6; CDR3: CASSLEAGLAPNYGYTF
V: TRBV6-6; CDR3: CASSPLLESYEQYF
V: TRBV10-3; CDR3: CASSSTGPYTDTQYF
V: TRBV30; CDR3: CAWSVNRGINNSPLHF
V: TRBV6-6; CDR3: CASSPGLAGSQETQYF